Listed below are T cell receptor beta chains from one sample, sequenced in a study of cytomegalovirus exposure and HLA in healthy donors. Profiled with immunoSEQ multiplex PCR; TCRdb holds only in-frame clones, not every one. The repertoire has around 180,000 clones, approximately 86% of them found once; the top ten carry approximately 1.5%. The material sequenced was PBMCs. Every receptor here comes from a woman aged 18-29 years in good health and CMV-seronegative. Each CDR3 is given with its conserved first and last residue. Fields, in order: J gene, D gene, V gene, clone size, CDR3 protein, CDR3 DNA. D genes are given only for firm matches. Not every row has a clone size; where given, it reads once, few, many or a size class.

>TRBJ2-5|TRBD1|TRBV10-3|.
CATSDREETQYF
TGTGCCACCTCGGACAGGGAAGAGACCCAGTACTTC
>TRBJ2-5|TRBD1|TRBV18|.
CASSQIDQGARETQYF
TGTGCCAGCTCACAGATCGACCAGGGGGCGCGCGAGACCCAGTACTTC
>TRBJ2-7|.|TRBV2|.
CAITLGGYEQYF
TGTGCCATAACCCTGGGGGGCTACGAGCAGTACTTC
>TRBJ2-5|.|TRBV5-1|.
CASSLIQAGTQYF
TGCGCCAGCAGCTTGATACAGGCTGGGACCCAGTACTTC
>TRBJ2-6|.|TRBV18|.
CASSPRQANSGANVLTF
TGTGCCAGCTCACCTCGACAGGCGAACTCTGGGGCCAACGTCCTGACTTTC
>TRBJ1-2|TRBD1|TRBV5-8|.
CASSGTRDSFNYGYTF
TGTGCCAGCAGCGGAACCCGGGACAGCTTTAACTATGGCTACACCTTC
>TRBJ2-5|TRBD2|TRBV6-5|.
CASSYSGSGSETQYF
TGTGCCAGCAGTTACTCGGGTAGCGGGAGCGAGACCCAGTACTTC
>TRBJ2-5|TRBD2|TRBV18|once
CASSRLAGDQETQYF
TGTGCCAGCTCACGACTAGCGGGAGATCAAGAGACCCAGTACTTC
>TRBJ1-1|.|TRBV28|.
CASFDGTGVTEAFF
TGTGCCAGCTTTGATGGGACGGGGGTCACTGAAGCTTTCTTT
>TRBJ2-3|.|TRBV9|few
CASSVGWTSSTDTQYF
TGTGCCAGCAGCGTAGGGTGGACATCTAGCACAGATACGCAGTATTTT
>TRBJ2-7|.|TRBV9|few
CASSVATGFSYEQYF
TGTGCCAGCAGCGTAGCTACGGGATTCTCCTACGAGCAGTACTTC
>TRBJ1-2|TRBD1|TRBV7-2|.
CASSRGQGVYGYTF
TGTGCCAGCAGCCGCGGACAGGGCGTCTATGGCTACACCTTC
>TRBJ1-5|.|TRBV19|.
CASSIQGSQPQHF
TGTGCCAGTAGTATACAGGGGAGTCAGCCCCAGCATTTT
>TRBJ1-2|.|TRBV27|.
CASSLQGNYGYTF
TGTGCCAGCAGTCTACAGGGAAACTATGGCTACACCTTC
>TRBJ2-1|TRBD2|TRBV30|.
CAWATGGRAWESYNEQFF
TGTGCCTGGGCCACGGGCGGGAGGGCCTGGGAATCCTACAATGAGCAGTTCTTC
>TRBJ2-3|.|TRBV7-2|.
CASSLAITSTDTQYF
TGTGCCAGCAGCTTAGCGATAACTAGCACAGATACGCAGTATTTT
>TRBJ2-1|TRBD1|TRBV6-6|.
CASSPDRDNEQFF
TGTGCCAGCAGCCCCGACAGGGACAATGAGCAGTTCTTC
>TRBJ2-3|TRBD1|TRBV7-9|.
CASSPGQGLADTQYF
TGTGCCAGCAGCCCTGGACAGGGGTTAGCAGATACGCAGTATTTT
>TRBJ2-3|TRBD2|TRBV11-2|.
CASSLGVAGGFGDTQYF
TGTGCCAGCAGCTTAGGCGTGGCGGGGGGGTTCGGAGATACGCAGTATTTT
>TRBJ1-4|TRBD1|TRBV28|.
CASSLLTGVKEKLFF
TGTGCCAGCAGTTTATTAACAGGGGTAAAGGAAAAACTGTTTTTT
>TRBJ1-4|TRBD1|TRBV18|.
CASSPDRAQNEKLFF
TGTGCCAGCTCACCTGACAGGGCCCAGAATGAAAAACTGTTTTTT
>TRBJ2-3|TRBD2|TRBV23-1|once
CASSQIGTSGSCDTQYF
TGCGCCAGCAGTCAAATCGGGACTAGCGGGAGCTGTGATACGCAGTATTTT
>TRBJ2-5|TRBD1|TRBV7-6|.
CASSWDRDATQYF
TGTGCCAGCAGCTGGGACAGGGATGCGACCCAGTACTTC
>TRBJ1-1|TRBD1|TRBV5-1|once
CASSLAGQGTEAFF
TGCGCCAGCAGCTTGGCCGGACAGGGCACTGAAGCTTTCTTT
>TRBJ2-1|TRBD2|TRBV2|.
CASRRTSGGINEQFF
TGTGCCAGCCGCAGGACTAGCGGGGGAATCAATGAGCAGTTCTTC
>TRBJ1-1|.|TRBV7-9|.
CSSSLIILQGELGDTEAFF
TGTTCCAGCAGCTTAATTATATTACAGGGCGAGTTGGGGGACACTGAAGCTTTCTTT
>TRBJ2-3|.|TRBV18|.
CASSPDTDPYF
TGTGCCAGCTCACCCGACACCGATCCGTATTTT
>TRBJ2-1|TRBD1|TRBV5-1|.
CASSLEGALDGEQFF
TGCGCCAGCAGCTTAGAGGGGGCGCTGGATGGTGAGCAGTTCTTC
>TRBJ1-5|.|TRBV7-2|.
CASSGHRRGSNQPQHF
TGTGCCAGCAGCGGTCACAGGAGGGGTAGCAATCAGCCCCAGCATTTT
>TRBJ1-1|.|TRBV29-1|.
CSADRTNTEAFF
TGCAGCGCAGACAGGACGAACACTGAAGCTTTCTTT
>TRBJ1-1|TRBD1|TRBV30|.
CAWSASGTGEGKAFF
TGTGCCTGGAGTGCATCCGGGACAGGGGAGGGGAAAGCTTTCTTT
>TRBJ1-3|.|TRBV7-6|.
CASSLAWGRDGNTIYF
TGTGCCAGCAGCTTAGCCTGGGGGCGAGACGGAAACACCATATATTTT
>TRBJ1-3|.|TRBV7-2|.
CASSLAGRGNSGNTIYF
TGTGCCAGCAGCTTAGCGGGGAGGGGGAACTCTGGAAACACCATATATTTT
>TRBJ2-3|TRBD1|TRBV5-1|once
CASSLAAQGASDTQYF
TGCGCCAGCAGCTTGGCAGCTCAGGGGGCATCGGATACGCAGTATTTT
>TRBJ1-5|.|TRBV2|.
CASSEPGGGHSNQPQHF
TGTGCCAGCAGTGAACCCGGCGGGGGACATAGCAATCAGCCCCAGCATTTT
>TRBJ2-7|TRBD2|TRBV30|.
CAWSVASGSSYEQYF
TGTGCCTGGAGTGTGGCTAGCGGGTCATCCTACGAGCAGTACTTC
>TRBJ2-7|TRBD1|TRBV4-3|.
CASSQSSGTDYEQYF
TGCGCCAGCAGCCAATCCTCCGGGACAGACTACGAGCAGTACTTC
>TRBJ1-3|.|TRBV30|once
CAWRADGLSGNTIYF
TGTGCCTGGAGAGCAGACGGACTCTCTGGAAACACCATATATTTT
>TRBJ2-5|TRBD2|TRBV9|.
CASSAQGTSGSSGTQYF
TGTGCCAGCAGCGCCCAAGGTACTAGCGGGAGCAGTGGGACCCAGTACTTC
>TRBJ1-5|.|TRBV6-1|once
CASSGQLINQPQHF
TGTGCCAGCAGTGGACAGTTGATCAATCAGCCCCAGCATTTT
>TRBJ1-2|.|TRBV28|.
CASSTPPSGGYTF
TGTGCCAGCAGTACGCCCCCTAGCGGGGGCTACACCTTC
>TRBJ1-5|.|TRBV4-1|.
CASSQDSGGNQPQHF
TGCGCCAGCAGCCAAGATAGCGGGGGAAATCAGCCCCAGCATTTT
>TRBJ2-7|.|TRBV7-9|.
CASSLSPRGEQYF
TGTGCCAGCAGCTTATCACCTAGGGGGGAGCAGTACTTC
>TRBJ1-3|TRBD1|TRBV5-1|.
CASSLRDRKNSGNTIYF
TGCGCCAGCAGCTTGCGGGACAGGAAAAACTCTGGAAACACCATATATTTT
>TRBJ2-1|TRBD1|TRBV7-2|once
CASRTGTDYPEQFF
TGTGCCAGCAGAACCGGGACAGACTATCCTGAGCAGTTCTTC
>TRBJ1-6|TRBD1|TRBV5-4|.
CASSLGQGARNSPLHF
TGTGCCAGCAGCCTGGGACAGGGGGCCCGTAATTCACCCCTCCACTTT
>TRBJ2-1|TRBD2|TRBV29-1|.
CSVGTSLYNEQFF
TGCAGCGTCGGGACTAGCTTATACAATGAGCAGTTCTTC
>TRBJ2-7|TRBD1|TRBV5-6|.
CASSVSPGQGAGAYEQYF
TGTGCCAGCAGCGTCTCGCCGGGACAGGGGGCCGGAGCCTACGAGCAGTACTTC
>TRBJ2-3|.|TRBV5-1|.
CASSLEGADTQYF
TGCGCCAGCAGCTTGGAGGGAGCAGATACGCAGTATTTT
>TRBJ1-2|.|TRBV19|.
CASSIGRGYGYTF
TGTGCCAGTAGTATAGGCAGGGGATATGGCTACACCTTC
>TRBJ2-5|.|TRBV7-9|few
CASSPSGGGWETQYF
TGTGCCAGCAGCCCATCGGGGGGCGGATGGGAGACCCAGTACTTC
>TRBJ1-5|.|TRBV19|few
CATPEPQHF
TGTGCCACTCCGGAGCCCCAGCATTTT
>TRBJ1-2|TRBD1|TRBV19|.
CASSQTGARGYTF
TGTGCCAGTAGTCAGACAGGGGCCCGGGGCTACACCTTC
>TRBJ2-3|TRBD2|TRBV30|.
CAWSPGRLAGYTDTQYF
TGTGCCTGGAGTCCTGGGCGACTAGCGGGGTACACAGATACGCAGTATTTT